A selection of T cell receptor beta chains follows, all from one sample in a study of OX40 agonist ivuxolimab in advanced cancers. Assay: immunoSEQ multiplex PCR; the TCRdb copy retains only in-frame clones and omits some. The top ten hold roughly 40% of the sample, which has over 35,000 clones, more than 75% seen once. Material: CD4+ or CD8+ T cells sorted from blood, obtained in a trial of the OX40 agonist ivuxolimab. These receptors came from an adult with an advanced solid tumor such as melanoma, head and neck, liver or kidney cancer. The CDR3 runs from the conserved cysteine through the conserved F or W. A D gene is named only where the DNA matches it firmly. A clone size is listed for some rows: how often the clone was seen (once, few, many), or a class if it is expanded.

>TRBJ1-1|TRBD1|.|TRBV11-2
TGTGCCAGCAGCCCAGCCCGACAGGGAATGAACACTGAAGCTTTCTTT
CASSPARQGMNTEAFF
>TRBJ2-5|.|.|TRBV21-1
TGTGCCAGCAGCACCAGACAGGACCAAGAGACCCAGTACTTC
CASSTRQDQETQYF
>TRBJ2-5|TRBD1|.|TRBV10-3
TGTGCCATCAGCGGGGGACAGGGAGTAGTTCGGCGGGAGACCCAGTACTTC
CAISGGQGVVRRETQYF
>TRBJ2-7|.|few|TRBV6-1
TGTGCCAGCAGTTATTTCACCAACTCCTACGAGCAGTACTTC
CASSYFTNSYEQYF
>TRBJ1-1|.|.|TRBV5-1
TGCGCCAGCAGCCGGTGGGCAGGGTCGAACACTGAAGCTTTCTTT
CASSRWAGSNTEAFF
>TRBJ1-1|.|few|TRBV9
TGTGCCAGCAGCGCGGGTCTGGGTCTGAACACTGAAGCTTTCTTT
CASSAGLGLNTEAFF
>TRBJ2-7|.|.|TRBV10-2
TGCGCCAGCAGTGAATCAGCCTCCTACGAGCAGTACTTC
CASSESASYEQYF
>TRBJ1-1|TRBD1|.|TRBV5-6
TGTGCCAGCAGCCAAACGGGACAGGGGAACACTGAAGCTTTCTTT
CASSQTGQGNTEAFF
>TRBJ1-2|.|.|TRBV6-4
TGTGCCAGCAGTCAGTTAGCTAACTATGGCTACACCTTC
CASSQLANYGYTF
>TRBJ2-2|.|few|TRBV7-9
TGTGCCAGCAGCGTTATTAGCGGCCCAAACGGGGCCGGGGAGCTGTTTTTT
CASSVISGPNGAGELFF
>TRBJ1-4|.|few|TRBV19
TGTGCCAGTAGTATTGCAGGGGATGAAAAACTGTTTTTT
CASSIAGDEKLFF
>TRBJ2-7|.|once|TRBV2
TGTGCCAGCAGCAAACCTTTGCTAGGGGGCTCCTACGAGCAGTACTTC
CASSKPLLGGSYEQYF
>TRBJ2-7|TRBD2|.|TRBV6-6
TGTGCCAGCAGCGGAGGACTAGCGGGTTCCTACGAGCAGTACTTC
CASSGGLAGSYEQYF
>TRBJ2-7|TRBD1|.|TRBV7-2
TGTGCCAGCAGCTCCACGGGACAGACCTCCTACGAGCAGTACTTC
CASSSTGQTSYEQYF
>TRBJ2-1|.|once|TRBV7-3
TGTGCCAGCAGCTTAGGAGGGCGTGAGCAGTTCTTC
CASSLGGREQFF
>TRBJ2-7|TRBD2|few|TRBV27
TGTGCCAGCAGTTTTGGCCTAGCGGGGGCCTACGAGCAGTACTTC
CASSFGLAGAYEQYF
>TRBJ1-4|.|.|TRBV16
TGTGCCAGCAGCCTAACGCCGAGGGGTGAAAAACTGTTTTTT
CASSLTPRGEKLFF
>TRBJ2-7|TRBD1|.|TRBV6-5
TGTGCCAGCAGTTACTCGACAGGGGGCCAGTACGAGCAGTACTTC
CASSYSTGGQYEQYF
>TRBJ2-5|.|.|TRBV18
TGTGCCAGCTCACGAAGCTCTCAAGAGACCCAGTACTTC
CASSRSSQETQYF
>TRBJ1-4|TRBD1|.|TRBV6-1
TGTGCCAGCATCCAGACAGGGGGCCGTGAAAAACTGTTTTTT
CASIQTGGREKLFF
>TRBJ2-2|.|.|TRBV7-3
TGTGCCAGCAGTCCCAGAGCGGGGGACAGCACCGGGGAGCTGTTTTTT
CASSPRAGDSTGELFF
>TRBJ2-5|TRBD2|.|TRBV7-6
TGTGCCAGCAGCGTACGAGGAGGGGAGGGTGAGACCCAGTACTTC
CASSVRGGEGETQYF
>TRBJ2-2|.|.|TRBV5-4
TGTGCCAGCAGCATGAGGTACACCGGGGAGCTGTTTTTT
CASSMRYTGELFF
>TRBJ2-1|.|.|TRBV7-3
TGTGCCAGCAGCTTATCCGGTCAGGCCCGGAAGAATGAGCAGTTCTTC
CASSLSGQARKNEQFF
>TRBJ2-7|.|.|TRBV6-5
TGTGCCAGCAGTTACTCGCTTATCCCCTACGAGCAGTACTTC
CASSYSLIPYEQYF
>TRBJ2-3|.|.|TRBV7-2
TGTGCCAGCAGCTTAGACGGTACTAGCACAGATACGCAGTATTTT
CASSLDGTSTDTQYF
>TRBJ2-5|.|.|TRBV4-2
TGTGCCAGCAGCGCCAGGGGGCGGGGGGAGACCCAGTACTTC
CASSARGRGETQYF
>TRBJ2-5|TRBD1|.|TRBV5-1
TGCGCCAGCAGCTACGGACAGGGAGAGACCCAGTACTTC
CASSYGQGETQYF
>TRBJ2-5|.|.|TRBV5-1
TGCGCCAGCAGCTTCACTTGGGAGACCCAGTACTTC
CASSFTWETQYF
>TRBJ2-7|.|.|TRBV6-1
TGTGCCAGCAGGAGCTCCTACGAGCAGTACTTC
CASRSSYEQYF
>TRBJ2-3|.|.|TRBV10-1
TGCGCCAGCAGTGAGGTCGGGTGGTTGGGAGATACGCAGTATTTT
CASSEVGWLGDTQYF
>TRBJ2-1|TRBD2|.|TRBV10-3
TGTGCCATCAGTGAAGGACTAGCGGGTGGGAATGAGCAGTTCTTC
CAISEGLAGGNEQFF
>TRBJ1-5|TRBD1|.|TRBV10-3
TGTGCCATCAGTGAGTCTTTCGGAGGACAGGGAGGACAGCCCCAGCATTTT
CAISESFGGQGGQPQHF
>TRBJ2-7|TRBD2|.|TRBV7-3
TGTGCCAGCAGCCGGGAGGGCGGATACGAGCAGTACTTC
CASSREGGYEQYF
>TRBJ2-3|TRBD2|.|TRBV5-1
TGCGCCAGCAGCTCCACTAGCGGGAGTGTCACAGATACGCAGTATTTT
CASSSTSGSVTDTQYF
>TRBJ2-7|TRBD1|.|TRBV5-8
TGTGCCAGCAGCTTGGTTACAGGGGGGATCTACGAGCAGTACTTC
CASSLVTGGIYEQYF